This is a list of T cell receptor beta chains from one sample in a study of post-analysis software for immune sequencing data. TCRdb re-called the PCR reads through MiXCR, storing one row per CDR3 protein. The sample contains 800,000 to 950,000 distinct CDR3 sequences, around 50% of which appear only once. The sample taken for sequencing was blood. The source of these receptors is a girl between 5 and 17 years old with multiple sclerosis. The conserved cysteine and the conserved F or W are not part of the CDR3 here. The D gene is left open where the match is weak.

V	D	J	CDR3
TRBV7-2	NA	TRBJ2-1	ASNPGIGEQF
TRBV5-1	TRBD1	TRBJ1-2	ASSLVATGRHVGYT
TRBV10-3	NA	TRBJ2-5	AISDPPGVGEETQY
TRBV7-2	TRBD1	TRBJ1-2	ASSQDRVGGYT
TRBV11-2	NA	TRBJ2-3	ASSQEGGRADTQY
TRBV7-9	NA	TRBJ1-1	ASNLGGGQEAEVF
TRBV6-2/TRBV6-3	TRBD2	TRBJ2-1	ASSYSTSGRDNEQF
TRBV4-1	NA	TRBJ2-5	ASSGKTWAQETQY
TRBV2	TRBD2	TRBJ2-3	ASTPSDGRGSTDTQY
TRBV5-1	NA	TRBJ2-3	ASGSGSSTDTQY
TRBV10-3	NA	TRBJ1-2	AISEGLSFNYGYT
TRBV5-1	NA	TRBJ2-1	ASSADSLGIDEQF
TRBV3-1	TRBD1	TRBJ2-7	ASSQVLRDRGYEQY
TRBV20-1	TRBD1	TRBJ2-7	SAVGDRGSYEQY
TRBV15	NA	NA	ATTAGEGYEQY
TRBV7-3	NA	TRBJ1-1	ASSRRAGTEAF
TRBV20-1	TRBD1	TRBJ2-5	SASSGGLQETQY
TRBV7-9	NA	TRBJ1-2	ASSLRKGDYGYT
TRBV25-1	TRBD2	TRBJ2-1	ASALAGGRNEQF
TRBV29-1	TRBD2	TRBJ2-5	SVGASGRAGETQY
TRBV7-9	TRBD1	TRBJ1-1	ASIPGQMLTEAF
TRBV3-1	NA	TRBJ1-2	ASSPSDGYGYT
TRBV29-1	NA	TRBJ2-3	SVEGALSTDTQY
TRBV3-1	NA	TRBJ2-4	ASSRDRGPGAKNIQY
TRBV7-7	TRBD2	TRBJ2-1	ASSLRSGRVTYNEQF
TRBV29-1	NA	TRBJ2-7	SVALVGGHEQY
TRBV27	NA	NA	ASSLRLARSQETQY
TRBV29-1	NA	TRBJ1-2	SVAPATGTKEGYT
TRBV5-1	NA	TRBJ2-5	ASRIQMKETQY
TRBV7-9	NA	TRBJ1-5	ASSLDREPQH